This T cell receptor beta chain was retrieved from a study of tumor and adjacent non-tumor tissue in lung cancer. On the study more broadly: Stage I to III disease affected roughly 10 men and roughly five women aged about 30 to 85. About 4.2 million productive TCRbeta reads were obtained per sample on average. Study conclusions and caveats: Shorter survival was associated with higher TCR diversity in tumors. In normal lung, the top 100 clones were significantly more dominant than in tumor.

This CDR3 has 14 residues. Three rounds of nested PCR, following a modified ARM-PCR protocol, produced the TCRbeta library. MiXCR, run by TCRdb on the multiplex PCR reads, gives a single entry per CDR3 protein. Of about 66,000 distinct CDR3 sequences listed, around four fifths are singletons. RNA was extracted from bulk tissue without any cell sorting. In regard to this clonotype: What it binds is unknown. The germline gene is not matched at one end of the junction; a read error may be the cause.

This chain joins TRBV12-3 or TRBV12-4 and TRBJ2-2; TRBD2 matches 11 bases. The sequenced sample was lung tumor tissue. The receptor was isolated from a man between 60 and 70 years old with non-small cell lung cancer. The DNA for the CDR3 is TGTGCCAGCATTTCGGGACTAGCGGTCAGGGAACTGTTTTTT. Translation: CASISGLAVRELFF.